This T cell receptor beta chain was found in a study of cytomegalovirus exposure and HLA in healthy donors. Study background: T cells numbering about 180 million yielded around 120 million unique TCR beta sequences in an earlier analysis.

General study findings and limits: A further, later analysis showed that HLA-associated TCR beta chains (compared with equally common others) were more clonally expanded. When the data were analyzed later, several of the most significant clusters appeared to be linked to common viral pathogens.

This CDR3 is built from 14 residues. J was trimmed by 9 bases and V by 3 bases; bases with no gene match: 8. The germline V gene has CDR1 MDHEN and CDR2 SYDVKM. This clone has more than one count but fewer than ten. Its antigen is currently unknown. The PCR used 60 Vbeta and 13 Jbeta primers. Measured with immunoSEQ multiplex PCR; TCRdb has only the in-frame clones, and not every one. The profile covers more than 95,000 clones, with approximately 80% appearing a single time and roughly 13% taken by the ten largest. Specimen: PBMCs. The gene calls are TRBV28 and TRBJ2-1, with 7 bases matching TRBD2. This clonotype was obtained from a woman aged 40 to 50 in good health and CMV-seropositive. Written as DNA, the CDR3 is TGTGCCAGCAGTTTGGGCGGGAGAGTGAGTGAGCAGTTCTTC. This codes for CASSLGGRVSEQFF.